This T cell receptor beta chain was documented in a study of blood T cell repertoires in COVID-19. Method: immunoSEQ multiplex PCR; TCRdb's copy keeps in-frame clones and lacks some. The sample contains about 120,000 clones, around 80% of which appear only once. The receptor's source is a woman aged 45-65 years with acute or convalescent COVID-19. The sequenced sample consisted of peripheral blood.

The CDR3 reads CASSMPGLYQETQYF. The CDR3 DNA sequence: TGTGCCAGTAGTATGCCGGGACTATATCAAGAGACCCAGTACTTC. J is TRBJ2-5 and V is TRBV19; 7 positions agree with TRBD2. Germline CDR1 reads LNHDA; CDR2 reads SQIVND (reference sequence). V lost 3 bases to trimming and J lost 2 bases; unmatched junction nucleotides: 6. CDR3 length: 15 amino acids.